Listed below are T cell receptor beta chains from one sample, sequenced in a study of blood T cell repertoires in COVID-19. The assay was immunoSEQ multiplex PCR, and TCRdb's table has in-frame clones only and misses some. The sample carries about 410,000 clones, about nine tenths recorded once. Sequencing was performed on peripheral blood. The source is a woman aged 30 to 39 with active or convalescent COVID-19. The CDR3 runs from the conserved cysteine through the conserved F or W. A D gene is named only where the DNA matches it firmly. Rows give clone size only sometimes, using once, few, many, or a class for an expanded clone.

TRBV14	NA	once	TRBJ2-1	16	TGTGCCAGCAGCCAAGACTGGTCCAGTGCCTACAATGAGCAGTTCTTC	CASSQDWSSAYNEQFF
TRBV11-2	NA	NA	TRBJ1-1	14	TGTGCCAGCAGCCCAGCTAGGGGTGGCACTGAAGCTTTCTTT	CASSPARGGTEAFF
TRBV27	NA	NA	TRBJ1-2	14	TGTGCCAGCAGTTGGGGGGGGCCTAACTATGGCTACACCTTC	CASSWGGPNYGYTF
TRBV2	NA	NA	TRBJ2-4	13	TGTGCCAGCAGACTAGGGCGGGAAAACATTCAGTACTTC	CASRLGRENIQYF
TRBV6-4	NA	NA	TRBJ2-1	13	TGTGCCAGCAGTGACTCGTTCGAGGGTGAGCAGTTCTTC	CASSDSFEGEQFF
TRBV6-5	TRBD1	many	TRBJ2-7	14	TGTGCCAGCAGCCGGACAGGGGAGACGGGAGAGCAGTACTTC	CASSRTGETGEQYF
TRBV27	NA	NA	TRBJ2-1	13	TGTGCCAGCAGTTCCGCGGGCTACAATGAGCAGTTCTTC	CASSSAGYNEQFF
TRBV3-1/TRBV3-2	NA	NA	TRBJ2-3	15	TGTGCCAGCAGCTCAGGGACTCCGAGAGGGGATACGCAGTATTTT	CASSSGTPRGDTQYF
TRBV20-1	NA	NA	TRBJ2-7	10	TGCAGTGCTAAAGCGGACGAGCAGTACTTC	CSAKADEQYF
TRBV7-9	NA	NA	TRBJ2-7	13	TGTGCCAGCAGCTCGGCGGGTGGGTACGAGCAGTACTTC	CASSSAGGYEQYF
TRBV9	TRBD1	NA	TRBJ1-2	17	TGTGCCAGCAGCCCACCCCAGGGGGCAGGGGGAGGCTATGGCTACACCTTC	CASSPPQGAGGGYGYTF
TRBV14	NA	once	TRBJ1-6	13	TGTGCCAGCAGCGGGCAGGGAAATTCACCCCTCCACTTT	CASSGQGNSPLHF
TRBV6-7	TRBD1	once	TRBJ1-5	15	TGTGCCAGCATCCGGCCCCGACAGGGGTGTCAGCCCCAGCATTTT	CASIRPRQGCQPQHF
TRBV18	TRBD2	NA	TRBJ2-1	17	TGTGCCAGCTCACCACCGATCGGCGGGAGGGCCCAGAATGAGCAGTTCTTC	CASSPPIGGRAQNEQFF
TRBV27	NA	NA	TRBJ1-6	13	TGTGCCAGCAGCCCCGACGGGTTTTCACCCCTCCACTTT	CASSPDGFSPLHF
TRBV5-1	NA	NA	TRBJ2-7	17	TGCGCCAGCAGCTTGGGGGCTCAGGGACAAAGCTCCTACGAGCAGTACTTC	CASSLGAQGQSSYEQYF
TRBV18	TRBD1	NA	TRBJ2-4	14	TGTGCCAGCTCACCCGCCCAGACAGGGGACATTCAGTACTTC	CASSPAQTGDIQYF
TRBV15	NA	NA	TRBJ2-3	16	TGTGCCACCAGCAGAGCCATCCAAGGGGGTACAGATACGCAGTATTTT	CATSRAIQGGTDTQYF
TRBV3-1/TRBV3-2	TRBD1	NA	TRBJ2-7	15	TGTGCCAGCAGCCCCGGGACAGGGGGCTCCTACGAGCAGTACTTC	CASSPGTGGSYEQYF
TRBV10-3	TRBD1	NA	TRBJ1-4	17	TGTGCCATCAGTCCCACCACAGGGGGAGGCTCTGATGAAAAACTGTTTTTT	CAISPTTGGGSDEKLFF
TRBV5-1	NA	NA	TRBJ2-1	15	TGCGCCAGCAGCTTGGTGGGAGGTTGGAACAATGAGCAGTTCTTC	CASSLVGGWNNEQFF
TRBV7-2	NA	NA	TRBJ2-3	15	TGTGCCAGCAGCTTACGAGGCGTAAGCACAGATACGCAGTATTTT	CASSLRGVSTDTQYF
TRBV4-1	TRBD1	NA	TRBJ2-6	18	TGCGCCAGCAGCCAGTACAGGGGAGCTAGCTCTGGGGCCAACGTCCTGACTTTC	CASSQYRGASSGANVLTF
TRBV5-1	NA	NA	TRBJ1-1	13	TGCGCCAGCAGCTTTGAGGGGGACACTGAAGCTTTCTTT	CASSFEGDTEAFF
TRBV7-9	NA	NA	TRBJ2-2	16	TGTGCCAGCAGCTTTCGTTACAGTCCGAACACCGGGGAGCTGTTTTTT	CASSFRYSPNTGELFF